This T cell receptor (beta chain) was sequenced during a study of Graves' ophthalmopathy and Graves' hyperthyroidism. Study results and caveats: The model predicted ophthalmopathy progression with about 69% sensitivity and around 72% specificity. Separation of ophthalmopathy from stable hyperthyroidism was achieved by a 13-signature model, at roughly 88% sensitivity and 81.08% specificity.

Germline V gene sequence: CDR1 DFQATT, CDR2 SNEGSKA (reference sequence). CDR3 size: 17 residues. V was shortened by 0 bases and J by 1 base, with 18 bases between the two germline ends. TCR beta CDR3 regions were amplified from RNA transcripts. Following a first-round RT-PCR that used HTBI primers, a second-round multiplex PCR was carried out. A single record per CDR3 protein comes from TCRdb applying MiXCR to the multiplex PCR reads. The data show around 590,000 distinct CDR3 sequences, with roughly 39% seen just once and around 4% held by the top ten. This clonotype was found a few times. Its antigen remains unknown.

The specimen was peripheral blood or thyroid tissue (not recorded which). The clonotype was recovered from an adult man with Graves' hyperthyroidism. The V call is TRBV20-1, the J call TRBJ2-5, with D maybe TRBD2 (5 bases). The CDR3 DNA is TGCAGTGCTAGAGACTACGATGGACGGGATTTCCAAGAGACCCAGTACTTC. Its protein product is CSARDYDGRDFQETQYF.